This T cell receptor (beta chain) was sequenced for a study of T cells in tumors after PD-1 blockade. Study background: Excluded were patients with checkpoint blockade, immunosuppressants, or radiotherapy or other anti-cancer therapy within 4 weeks. Patients received pembrolizumab 200 mg every 3 weeks or cemiplimab 350 mg every 2 weeks. Peripheral blood samples averaged around 38,000 unique clonotypes and about 110,000 templates. Study-wide findings and caveats: Peripheral recruitment is suggested, as some novel exhausted tumor clones were in pre-treatment blood.

Sequencing used immunoSEQ multiplex PCR; TCRdb keeps in-frame clones, though not all of them. There are about 47,000 clones in the sample; about four fifths occur only once, and around 17% lies in the top ten. This clone turned up a few times. What it binds is unknown. From germline, CDR1 is LNHDA and CDR2 SQIVND (reference sequence). V lost 7 bases and J lost 7, with 17 bases in between. The CDR3 contains 15 residues. The source of this sequence is a human donor with basal cell carcinoma. The rearrangement uses TRBV19 and TRBJ1-6; tentatively, D is TRBD1 (5 bases). The sample consisted of PBMCs, taken before anti-PD-1 treatment. As DNA, the CDR3 is TGTGCCAGTACCCCGGAGGAGGGGAGGAATTCACCCCTCCACTTT. It yields the protein CASTPEEGRNSPLHF.